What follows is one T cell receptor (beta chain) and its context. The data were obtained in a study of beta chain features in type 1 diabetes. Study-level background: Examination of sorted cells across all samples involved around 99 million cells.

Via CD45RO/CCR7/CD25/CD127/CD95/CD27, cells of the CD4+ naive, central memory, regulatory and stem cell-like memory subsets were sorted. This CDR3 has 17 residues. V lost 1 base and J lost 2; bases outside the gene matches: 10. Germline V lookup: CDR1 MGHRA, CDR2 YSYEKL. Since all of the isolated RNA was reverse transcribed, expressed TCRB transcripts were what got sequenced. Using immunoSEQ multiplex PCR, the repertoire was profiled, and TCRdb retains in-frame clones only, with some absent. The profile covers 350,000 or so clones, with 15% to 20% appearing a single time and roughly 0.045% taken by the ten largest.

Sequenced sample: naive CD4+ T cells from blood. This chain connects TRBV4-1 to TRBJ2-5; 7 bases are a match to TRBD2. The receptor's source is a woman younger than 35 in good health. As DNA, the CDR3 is TGCGCCAGCAGCCAAGGACTGGGGTGGGGGGGGCAAGAGACCCAGTACTTC. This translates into CASSQGLGWGGQETQYF.